This T cell receptor beta chain was documented in a study of cytomegalovirus exposure and HLA in healthy donors. Study-level background: Out of about 410 genotyped donors, approximately 84% belonged to the Caucasian-associated ancestry cluster.

There are 15 residues in the CDR3. Germline CDR1 is MNHNS and CDR2 is SASEGT. V was clipped by 7 bases and J by 4 bases; unmatched bases: 8. PCR employed 60 Vbeta and 13 Jbeta primers. Produced via immunoSEQ multiplex PCR; TCRdb's table is partial and in-frame only. The sample features some 200,000 clones, with approximately 0.74% in its top ten. The rearrangement links TRBV6-1 to TRBJ1-4; 8 bases are a match to TRBD1. Sample: PBMCs. This receptor was identified in a boy aged 10-17 years in good health and CMV-seronegative. The chain's CDR3 is CASMISTGVNEKLFF. CDR3 nucleotides: TGTGCCAGCATGATCTCGACAGGGGTTAATGAAAAACTGTTTTTT.